One and the same sample provided the 5 T cell receptor beta chains below, sequenced in a study of shared clonotypes between healthy human individuals. Assay used: immunoSEQ multiplex PCR; TCRdb lists only in-frame clones, some missing. The data hold some 1 million clones, with more than 65% observed a single time. The specimen sequenced was memory CD4+ T cells sorted from blood. This sample's subset: CD45RA-negative fraction. The receptors originated from a man aged 18 to 30 in good health.

The chain joins TRBV19 to TRBJ1-1; 7 bases match TRBD1. The CDR3 has 14 amino acids. Germline CDR1 LNHDA, CDR2 SQIVND (reference sequence). V was pared by 3 bases and J by 3 bases, with 4 bases of the junction left unmatched. CDR3 amino acids: CASSMVGGYTEAFF. DNA of the CDR3: TGTGCCAGTAGTATGGTAGGGGGCTACACTGAAGCTTTCTTT.

In this sample, this clone turned up once. This chain connects TRBV5-6 to TRBJ2-5; a possible D gene is TRBD1 (6 bases). The CDR3 is 16 residues long. Trimming shortened V by 3 bases and J by 3 bases, and 18 bases separated the two germline ends. Germline loops: CDR1 SGHDT, CDR2 YYEEEE. The CDR3 spells CASSSQGRAIKETQYF. CDR3 in DNA: TGTGCCAGCAGCTCACAGGGAAGAGCAATCAAAGAGACCCAGTACTTC. The whole variable domain, remainder taken from reference TRBV5-6 and TRBJ2-5, is DAGVTQSPTHLIKTRGQQVTLRCSPKSGHDTVSWYQQALGQGPQFIFQYYEEEERQRGNFPDRFSGHQFPNYSSELNVNALLLGDSALYLCASSSQGRAIKETQYFGPGTRLLVL.

This rearrangement joins TRBV10-3 to TRBJ2-1; 10 positions agree with TRBD2. Looked up from germline, CDR1 is ENHRY and CDR2 is SYGVKD. V shed 6 bases, J shed 7 bases, and the junction held 6 bases outside the gene matches. This CDR3 has 14 amino acids. The DNA of the CDR3 is TGTGCCATCAGCTCTAGCGGGGGTGGTAATGAGCAGTTCTTC. This gives the protein CAISSSGGGNEQFF.

The rearrangement links TRBV6-1 to TRBJ1-2; no reliable D call. CDR3 length equals 14 residues. V dropped 3 bases and J dropped 0 bases, with 8 bases sitting between them. Per germline, CDR1 MNHNS and CDR2 SASEGT. Written as DNA, the CDR3 is TGTGCCAGCAGTGAGCAACGGACTAACTATGGCTACACCTTC. Amino acid sequence: CASSEQRTNYGYTF.

The V and J genes are TRBV6-1 and TRBJ1-3; 8 bases line up with TRBD1. The V gene end was trimmed by 8 bases and the J gene end by 1 base; junction bases not matched to a gene: 7. From germline, CDR1 is MNHNS and CDR2 SASEGT. This CDR3 contains 15 residues. DNA of the CDR3: TGTGCCAGCGGGGACAGGAGTAGATCTGGAAACACCATATATTTT. Translated, it gives CASGDRSRSGNTIYF.